Given below is one TCR beta chain in context. The sample comes from a study of blood T cell repertoires in COVID-19. Whole-study context: Italy, Spain and the United States were the sources of the convalescent and acute COVID-19 samples.

Produced via immunoSEQ multiplex PCR; TCRdb's table is partial and in-frame only. The data show around 300,000 clones, approximately 89% seen once. In terms of age and location, participants ranged from roughly 18 to 95 years and lived in about two dozen US areas. This sequence was found in a man in his thirties or forties who had recovered from COVID-19. The sequencing sample was made of PBMCs or T cells enriched from blood (not recorded which).

The CDR3 sequence is CASSLATRQGAYEKLFF. The CDR3 nucleotides are TGTGCCAGCAGCTTAGCGACGAGACAGGGGGCTTACGAAAAACTGTTTTTT. The chain uses TRBV7-9 and TRBJ1-4; 10 bases are shared with TRBD1. V lost 0 bases and J lost 8; bases outside the gene matches: 9. The CDR3 is 17 amino acids. The germline CDR1 and CDR2 sequences are SEHNR and FQNEAQ (reference sequence).